These 18 T cell receptor beta chains came from one sample sequenced in a study of cytomegalovirus exposure and HLA in healthy donors. Amplification used 60 Vbeta primers and 13 Jbeta primers. The protocol was immunoSEQ multiplex PCR, while the TCRdb copy is restricted to in-frame clones and leaves out a portion. The data contain 110,000 or so clones, approximately 83% of them seen just once; the ten biggest clones take up roughly 2.5%. What was sequenced was PBMCs. The receptors originated from a woman aged 18-35 years in good health and CMV-seronegative.

This chain connects TRBV11-3 to TRBJ1-6; D unclear. This CDR3 is 13 amino acids long. V lost 5 bases, J lost 5 bases, and 7 bases lay in between. Germline V gene data show CDR1 as SGHNT and CDR2 as YENEEA. This CDR3 reads CASSAVDNSPLHF. CDR3 nucleotides: TGTGCCAGCAGCGCGGTAGATAATTCACCCCTCCACTTT.

The chain recombines TRBV4-2 with TRBJ2-3; 14 nucleotides agree with TRBD2. J gave up 2 bases and V 4 bases, and 5 bases lay outside the gene matches. The CDR3 length is 17 residues. Germline assignment: CDR1 LGHNA and CDR2 YNFKEQ. The CDR3 here is CASSPQGLAGDTDTQYF. In DNA, the CDR3 is TGTGCCAGCAGCCCACAGGGACTAGCGGGGGACACAGATACGCAGTATTTT.

The J gene is TRBJ1-1, the V gene TRBV5-1, with 7 bases that match TRBD1. J gave up 0 bases and V 4 bases, and 3 bases lay outside the gene matches. The CDR3 runs 14 residues. The germline V gene encodes CDR1 SGHRS and CDR2 YFSETQ. The CDR3, as DNA: TGCGCCAGCAGCAGGGGACAGATGAACACTGAAGCTTTCTTT. This encodes CASSRGQMNTEAFF. The full variable domain, its missing parts supplied by reference TRBV5-1 and TRBJ1-1, is KAGVTQTPRYLIKTRGQQVTLSCSPISGHRSVSWYQQTPGQGLQFLFEYFSETQRNKGNFPGRFSGRQFSNSRSEMNVSTLELGDSALYLCASSRGQMNTEAFFGQGTRLTVV.

This clone appeared a few times. The V call is TRBV11-2, the J call TRBJ1-2, with TRBD1 as a possible D gene (6 bases). The germline gives CDR1 SGHAT, CDR2 FQNNGV. The CDR3 extends over 15 amino acids. V lost 5 bases and J 7 bases, leaving 20 bases between the germline ends. Here the CDR3 reads CASSAQAGGAFGYTF. The CDR3 nucleotides read TGTGCCAGCAGCGCCCAGGCGGGGGGGGCTTTTGGCTACACCTTC.

This chain joins TRBV4-1 and TRBJ2-2, with 8 bases lining up with TRBD2. Germline V gives CDR1 MGHRA, CDR2 YSYEKL. After removal of 2 bases from V and 4 bases from J, the junction contained 6 bases not matched to a gene. The CDR3 has 16 residues. The CDR3 coding sequence is TGCGCCAGCAGCCAACCCGGGGGGGCAAGCACCGGGGAGCTGTTTTTT. It yields the protein CASSQPGGASTGELFF.

The rearrangement links TRBV2 to TRBJ1-1; 7 bases line up with TRBD1. Germline CDR1 is SNHLY and CDR2 is FYNNEI. Germline trimming cut 4 bases from V and 0 bases from J; bases unmatched to any gene: 5. The CDR3 spans 15 residues. CDR3 sequence: CASSGTGSMNTEAFF. The DNA of the CDR3 is TGTGCCAGCAGTGGGACAGGAAGTATGAACACTGAAGCTTTCTTT. The variable domain in full, completed from reference TRBV2 and TRBJ1-1, reads EPEVTQTPSHQVTQMGQEVILRCVPISNHLYFYWYRQILGQKVEFLVSFYNNEISEKSEIFDDQFSVERPDGSNFTLKIRSTKLEDSAMYFCASSGTGSMNTEAFFGQGTRLTVV.

This rearrangement joins TRBV2 to TRBJ2-7, with D perhaps TRBD2 (5 bases). Trimming stripped 3 bases from V and 3 bases from J, with 12 bases between. Germline V lookup: CDR1 SNHLY, CDR2 FYNNEI. CDR3 length: 14 residues. The DNA for the CDR3 is TGTGCCAGCAGTGAGGTGGCCGGAGGCTACGAGCAGTACGTC. This encodes CASSEVAGGYEQYV.

The genes are TRBV5-6 and TRBJ1-2; a weak D match, TRBD1 (5 bases). This CDR3 is 13 amino acids long. Trimming pared 0 bases from V and 8 bases from J, leaving 11 bases between. Germline-derived CDR1 and CDR2 are SGHDT and YYEEEE. Here the CDR3 DNA reads TGTGCCAGCAGCTTGGCAGGGTTCGGAGGCTACACCTTC. It translates to CASSLAGFGGYTF. Full variable domain (outside the CDR3, taken from reference TRBV5-6 and TRBJ1-2): DAGVTQSPTHLIKTRGQQVTLRCSPKSGHDTVSWYQQALGQGPQFIFQYYEEEERQRGNFPDRFSGHQFPNYSSELNVNALLLGDSALYLCASSLAGFGGYTFGSGTRLTVV.

V and J are TRBV11-2 and TRBJ2-7; D perhaps matches TRBD2 (5 bases). The germline V and J ends were trimmed by 5 bases and 6 bases, with 14 bases remaining between them. CDR1 and CDR2 from the germline V gene are SGHAT and FQNNGV. The CDR3 runs to 13 residues. CDR3 DNA sequence: TGTGCCAGCAGCCCCCCGGGGATCGGCGAGCAGTACGTC. Translated, it gives CASSPPGIGEQYV.

This chain connects TRBV19 to TRBJ1-2; D unresolved. The CDR3 length is 13 residues. V was pared by 1 base and J by 4 bases, with 7 bases between. Per the germline V gene, CDR1 is LNHDA and CDR2 is SQIVND (reference sequence). CDR3 DNA sequence: TGTGCCAGTAGTATAGGGGCGTTCTATGGCTACACCTTC. This translates into CASSIGAFYGYTF.

The chain joins TRBV29-1 to TRBJ1-2; D may be TRBD1 (6 bases). CDR1 and CDR2 (germline): SQVTM, ANQGSEA. The V gene lost 6 bases and the J gene lost 14 bases, with 25 bases spanning the gap. The CDR3 extends over 13 amino acids. For the CDR3, the DNA is TGCAGCGTCCAAATGACACCCAAGGGGGAAGCGACCTTC. It specifies CSVQMTPKGEATF.

This sequence joins TRBV29-1 and TRBJ2-5; 8 bases align to TRBD1. The J call may be mistaken, given a closer DNA end match to TRBJ2-7. The length of the CDR3 is 14 residues. From germline, CDR1 is SQVTM and CDR2 ANQGSEA. The CDR3 reads CSAIGQGKDYEQYF. CDR3 coding DNA: TGCAGCGCGATCGGACAGGGTAAAGACTACGAGCAGTACTTC.

V and J are TRBV5-1 and TRBJ2-7; 9 nucleotides match TRBD1. The CDR3 length is 14 residues. After removal of 4 bases from V and 7 bases from J, the junction contained 9 bases not matched to a gene. Germline-derived CDR1 and CDR2 are SGHRS and YFSETQ. CDR3 region: CASSPPDRGGEQYF. The CDR3 region has the DNA TGCGCCAGCAGCCCCCCGGACAGGGGAGGGGAGCAGTACTTC. Using reference TRBV5-1 and TRBJ2-7 for the parts outside the CDR3, the full variable domain is KAGVTQTPRYLIKTRGQQVTLSCSPISGHRSVSWYQQTPGQGLQFLFEYFSETQRNKGNFPGRFSGRQFSNSRSEMNVSTLELGDSALYLCASSPPDRGGEQYFGPGTRLTVT.

The chain combines TRBV29-1 with TRBJ2-7, with 7 bases lining up with TRBD1. The CDR3 consists of 13 residues. V gave up 6 bases and J gave up 7 bases; unmatched junction bases: 12. In germline, CDR1 is SQVTM, CDR2 ANQGSEA. The CDR3 spells CSVGTGDWEEQYF. The CDR3 DNA sequence: TGCAGCGTAGGAACAGGGGATTGGGAGGAGCAGTACTTC.

V is TRBV4-2 and J is TRBJ2-3; 8 nucleotides agree with TRBD2. After removal of 0 bases from V and 0 bases from J, the junction contained 5 bases not matched to a gene. This CDR3 region has 17 residues. Looked up from germline, CDR1 is LGHNA and CDR2 is YNFKEQ. Here the CDR3 DNA reads TGTGCCAGCAGCCAAGATGTGGGACTAGATAGCACAGATACGCAGTATTTT. It translates to CASSQDVGLDSTDTQYF.

V gene TRBV7-9 combines with J gene TRBJ1-2, with 8 nucleotides matching TRBD1. Germline V gives CDR1 SEHNR, CDR2 FQNEAQ (reference sequence). The CDR3 is made up of 13 amino acids. J lost 5 bases, V lost 5 bases, and 4 bases had no gene match. CDR3 region: CASSLDRDYGYTF. In DNA form, the CDR3 reads TGTGCCAGCAGCCTGGACAGGGATTATGGCTACACCTTC.

J is TRBJ1-6 and V is TRBV7-2, with 8 bases fitting TRBD1. Unmatched junction bases numbered 9, after V lost 7 bases and J lost 7 bases. This CDR3 region has 15 residues. Germline lookup yields CDR1 SGHTA and CDR2 FQGNSA. This CDR3 is CASTRTGSGNSPLHF. CDR3 sequence (DNA): TGTGCCAGCACCCGGACAGGGTCTGGAAATTCACCCCTCCACTTT.

This chain connects TRBV28 to TRBJ1-2, with D hard to call. Trimming cost V 6 bases and J 8 bases, with 16 bases left between them. The CDR3 covers 13 residues. CDR1 and CDR2 from the germline V gene are MDHEN and SYDVKM. CDR3 in DNA: TGTGCCAGCAGCCTTCGACACTTTGAGGGCTACACCTTC. This gives the protein CASSLRHFEGYTF.